The clone carrying this T cell receptor beta chain has a single count. The antigen remains unidentified. Repertoires were generated with immunoSEQ multiplex PCR, while TCRdb's copy carries only in-frame clones and drops some. The sample includes more than 85,000 clones, 70% to 90% of them seen just once. The data are from a study of T cell responses to AZD1222 COVID-19 vaccine. V was cut by 5 bases and J by 4 bases, with 23 bases left in between. CDR3 length: 17 amino acids. Germline CDR1 reads SGHVS; CDR2 reads FQNEAQ. Study-wide findings and caveats: Nearly half of spike-specific TCRs reportedly target unmutated variant regions. A mostly white British donor set with more females was recruited, and clonal diversity was possibly underestimated. Spike-specific TCR breadth rose after two AZD1222 doses, and depth rose as well.

Sequences were derived from peripheral blood, sampled on day 0 of AZD1222 vaccination. This receptor was obtained from an adult in good health. J is TRBJ1-2 and V is TRBV7-8, with D perhaps matching TRBD1 (5 bases). This CDR3 is CASSHSAGLGRGYGYTF. CDR3 sequence (DNA): TGTGCCAGCAGCCACTCTGCGGGTTTGGGGCGAGGCTATGGCTACACCTTC.